The 32 T cell receptor beta chains below were found in one sample sequenced in a study of blood T cell repertoires in COVID-19. The data were produced by immunoSEQ multiplex PCR, yet TCRdb's version contains in-frame clones alone and is incomplete. Of just under 50,000 clones listed, 79% are singletons. The specimen sequenced was peripheral blood. These receptors were collected from a man in his 70s with acute or convalescent COVID-19.

The chain has TRBV3-1 (or the pseudogene TRBV3-2) and TRBJ2-1; maybe TRBD2 (6 bases). The CDR3 length is 14 residues. Trimming removed 3 bases at V and 9 bases at J, with 15 bases between. Germline-derived CDR1 and CDR2 are LGHDT and YNNKEL (reference sequence). In DNA form, the CDR3 reads TGTGCCAGCAGCCACGAAGGACGGACTATTGAGCAGTTCTTC. It codes for CASSHEGRTIEQFF.

The CDR3 DNA follows: TGTGCCAGCAGCTCCCTCAGGGCCCCCTACGAGCAGTACTTC. Translation: CASSSLRAPYEQYF. The chain couples TRBV5-4 to TRBJ2-7, with a weak D call TRBD1 (5 bases). The CDR3 loop spans 14 amino acids. V was trimmed by 3 bases and J by 2 bases, leaving 12 bases between them. In germline, CDR1 is SGHNT, CDR2 YYREEE (reference sequence).

This chain connects TRBV7-2 to TRBJ1-2, with TRBD1 matching over 10 bases. CDR1 SGHTA and CDR2 FQGNSA come from the germline V gene. V lost 3 bases to trimming and J lost 9 bases; unmatched junction nucleotides: 7. This CDR3 region has 14 residues. The CDR3 sequence: CASSLETGGVRYTF. DNA for the CDR3: TGTGCCAGCAGCTTGGAGACAGGGGGCGTGCGCTACACCTTC. The full variable domain, completed using reference TRBV7-2 and TRBJ1-2, is GAGVSQSPSNKVTEKGKDVELRCDPISGHTALYWYRQSLGQGLEFLIYFQGNSAPDKSGLPSDRFSAERTGGSVSTLTIQRTQQEDSAVYLCASSLETGGVRYTFGSGTRLTVV.

The J gene is TRBJ1-2, the V gene TRBV30, with 8 nucleotides matching TRBD1. V lost 2 bases, J lost 8 bases, and 7 bases stayed unmatched. Germline lookup yields CDR1 GTSNPN and CDR2 SVGIG (reference sequence). CDR3 length equals 13 residues. The CDR3 protein is CAWSWQGARGYTF. CDR3 nucleotide sequence: TGTGCCTGGAGTTGGCAGGGGGCTAGAGGCTACACCTTC.

V and J are TRBV7-8 and TRBJ2-2; 8 bases map to TRBD1. Germline V gene data show CDR1 as SGHVS and CDR2 as FQNEAQ. V dropped 1 base and J dropped 2; count of bases not matched to a gene: 6. This CDR3 is 17 amino acids long. The CDR3 protein is CASSLGQGAVNTGELFF. The DNA for the CDR3 is TGTGCCAGCAGCTTAGGGCAGGGGGCTGTTAACACCGGGGAGCTGTTTTTT.

The genes are TRBV9 and TRBJ2-2, with a weak D call TRBD1 (5 bases). With 4 bases removed from V and 5 bases from J, the gap between germline ends came to 15 bases. CDR3 size: 15 residues. Germline V gene lookup returns CDR1 SGDLS and CDR2 YYNGEE. The CDR3 protein is CASSRTHRGTGELFF. The CDR3 DNA reads TGTGCCAGCAGCCGGACACACCGCGGAACCGGGGAGCTGTTTTTT.

The gene calls are TRBV30 and TRBJ2-3, with D possibly matching TRBD2 (5 bases). The CDR3 contains 14 residues. Trimming took 0 bases from V and 3 from J, leaving 10 bases between them. Germline lookup yields CDR1 GTSNPN and CDR2 SVGIG (reference sequence). The CDR3 region has the DNA TGTGCCTGGAGTGTACTAGAAGGTACAGATACGCAGTATTTT. It translates to CAWSVLEGTDTQYF.

This clone was seen only a few times. The V and J genes are TRBV6-5 and TRBJ1-6, with 7 nucleotides matching TRBD1. Germline CDR1 is MNHEY and CDR2 is SVGAGI. This CDR3 is built from 15 residues. Trimming at V came to 2 bases and at J to 14 bases, leaving 12 bases not matched to a gene. The CDR3 region has the DNA TGTGCCAGCAGTTACAGTTCCTCAGGGGGTAGGGCCCTCCACTTT. Residues: CASSYSSSGGRALHF.

CDR3 sequence reads: CATASGGARETQYF. The DNA of the CDR3 is TGTGCCACCGCTAGCGGGGGGGCCAGAGAGACCCAGTACTTC. The chain has TRBV5-4 and TRBJ2-5, with TRBD2 matching over 12 bases. Germline V lookup: CDR1 SGHNT, CDR2 YYREEE (reference sequence). The V gene end was trimmed by 9 bases and the J gene end by 4 bases; junction bases not matched to a gene: 7. CDR3 length: 14 residues.

The count of this clone is one. The chain uses TRBV28 and TRBJ1-2; D remains unclear. V shed 5 bases and J shed 2 bases, with 9 bases lying between them. CDR3 size: 13 residues. Per germline, CDR1 MDHEN and CDR2 SYDVKM. Written as DNA, the CDR3 is TGTGCCAGCAGTCTGGGCGGGAACTATGGCTACACCTTC. Its protein product is CASSLGGNYGYTF.

This CDR3 reads CASTTGFRDEKLFF. The CDR3 DNA is TGTGCCAGCACCACAGGGTTTAGAGATGAAAAACTGTTTTTT. The chain carries TRBV6-5 and TRBJ1-4, with a possible D match to TRBD1 (6 bases). V was clipped by 7 bases and J by 6 bases, with 15 bases between them. The CDR3 is 14 residues long. Germline CDR1 reads MNHEY; CDR2 reads SVGAGI.

The gene calls are TRBV10-2 and TRBJ1-2; D is perhaps TRBD1 (5 bases). The CDR3 has 13 residues. V dropped 4 bases and J dropped 8 bases, with 14 bases sitting between them. The V gene's germline CDR1 is WSHSY and CDR2 SAAADI. The CDR3 DNA sequence: TGCGCCAGCAGTGGGGACTCGGCGCTCGGCTACACCTTC. This codes for CASSGDSALGYTF.

The chain combines TRBV5-4 with TRBJ1-4; D is undetermined. The CDR3 spans 16 residues. The V end was cut by 0 bases, the J end by 4 bases, with 13 bases between. In germline, CDR1 is SGHNT, CDR2 YYREEE (reference sequence). The CDR3 sequence: CASSLDLSIDNEKLFF. DNA for the CDR3: TGTGCCAGCAGCTTGGACCTTTCTATAGATAATGAAAAACTGTTTTTT.

This chain links TRBV7-3 with TRBJ1-1, with D maybe TRBD1 (5 bases). The CDR3 runs 13 residues. Per the germline V gene, CDR1 is SGHTA and CDR2 is FQGTGA. Trimming shortened V by 3 bases and J by 5 bases, and 10 bases separated the two germline ends. The DNA for the CDR3 is TGTGCCAGCAGCTTTCGACAGAGGACTGAAGCTTTCTTT. Translation gives CASSFRQRTEAFF. The variable domain in full, with the rest retrieved from reference TRBV7-3 and TRBJ1-1, is GAGVSQTPSNKVTEKGKYVELRCDPISGHTALYWYRQSLGQGPEFLIYFQGTGAADDSGLPNDRFFAVRPEGSVSTLKIQRTERGDSAVYLCASSFRQRTEAFFGQGTRLTVV.

This chain uses TRBV7-6 with TRBJ2-2; TRBD2 matches at 10 bases. The CDR3 covers 17 residues. V lost 2 bases, J lost 4 bases, and 7 bases stayed unmatched. Germline CDR1 and CDR2: SGHVS and FNYEAQ. The CDR3 reads CASSLFTSGVGTGELFF. For the CDR3, the DNA is TGTGCCAGCAGCTTATTCACTAGCGGGGTAGGCACCGGGGAGCTGTTTTTT. Using reference TRBV7-6 and TRBJ2-2 for the parts outside the CDR3, the full variable domain is GAGVSQSPRYKVTKRGQDVALRCDPISGHVSLYWYRQALGQGPEFLTYFNYEAQQDKSGLPNDRFSAERPEGSISTLTIQRTEQRDSAMYRCASSLFTSGVGTGELFFGEGSRLTVL.

This clone was observed many times. The V call is TRBV27, the J call TRBJ1-6; no firm D call. Trimming cost V 8 bases and J 7 bases, with 18 bases left between them. Germline V gives CDR1 MNHEY, CDR2 SMNVEV (reference sequence). The CDR3 loop spans 15 amino acids. The CDR3 region is CASGHLSSFNSPLHF. CDR3 DNA sequence: TGTGCCAGCGGTCATTTGAGTAGTTTCAATTCACCCCTCCACTTT.

This clone has a single count. The rearrangement uses TRBV7-2 and TRBJ2-7; the match to TRBD1 covers 9 bases. Unmatched junction bases numbered 6, after V lost 5 bases and J lost 1 base. The CDR3 is made up of 15 amino acids. Germline CDR1 is SGHTA and CDR2 is FQGNSA. The CDR3 sequence: CASSLRTGDSYEQYF. Written as DNA, the CDR3 is TGTGCCAGCAGCCTGCGGACAGGGGATTCCTACGAGCAGTACTTC. Full variable domain (rest looked up from reference TRBV7-2 and TRBJ2-7): GAGVSQSPSNKVTEKGKDVELRCDPISGHTALYWYRQSLGQGLEFLIYFQGNSAPDKSGLPSDRFSAERTGGSVSTLTIQRTQQEDSAVYLCASSLRTGDSYEQYFGPGTRLTVT.

The J gene is TRBJ2-7, the V gene TRBV6-1; a weak D match, TRBD2 (5 bases). The CDR3 extends over 11 amino acids. Germline V gene sequence: CDR1 MNHNS, CDR2 SASEGT. V lost 3 bases, J lost 12 bases, and 12 bases lay in between. DNA for the CDR3: TGTGCCAGCAGTGATGTCGGGAAAACGTACTTC. Protein product: CASSDVGKTYF.

This chain joins TRBV7-2 and TRBJ2-6; D gene unclear. This CDR3 comprises 14 residues. Trimming removed 8 bases from V and 2 bases from J, with 10 bases in between. CDR1 and CDR2 from the germline V gene are SGHTA and FQGNSA. The CDR3 bases are TGTGCCAGCTCCTTGGGCACTGGGGCCAACGTCCTGACTTTC. Protein product: CASSLGTGANVLTF.

This clone was seen more than once but under ten times. The J gene is TRBJ1-1, the V gene TRBV25-1; 7 nucleotides align to TRBD1. CDR1 and CDR2 from the germline V gene are MGHDK and SYGVNS. The length of the CDR3 is 15 residues. Trimming took 1 base from V and 4 from J; bases not matched to a gene: 6. The CDR3 sequence: CASSEWGTAVTEAFF. The CDR3 DNA sequence: TGTGCCAGCAGTGAATGGGGGACAGCAGTCACTGAAGCTTTCTTT.

This chain links TRBV3-1 (or the pseudogene TRBV3-2) with TRBJ2-7, with TRBD1 matching over 10 bases. CDR1 and CDR2 (germline): LGHDT, YNNKEL (reference sequence). The J segment lost 5 bases and the V segment lost 3 bases, leaving 4 bases of the junction unmatched. This CDR3 is built from 14 residues. The CDR3 loop reads CASSHRTGGHEQYF. CDR3 DNA sequence: TGTGCCAGCAGCCATCGGACAGGGGGACACGAGCAGTACTTC.

The CDR3 DNA reads TGTGCCAGTAGTATAACCCTTCTAGGGGGTGCGGGCGCTTTCTTT. Amino acid sequence: CASSITLLGGAGAFF. The J gene is TRBJ1-1, the V gene TRBV19; a possible D gene is TRBD1 (6 bases). Germline V gene sequence: CDR1 LNHDA, CDR2 SQIVND (reference sequence). Between the trimmed V and J ends, which lost 2 bases and 11 bases, there was a span of 21 bases. The CDR3 has 15 residues.

This chain uses TRBV10-3 with TRBJ1-1, with 8 bases that match TRBD1. With V trimmed by 4 bases and J by 5 bases, 6 bases remained unmatched. Germline CDR1 ENHRY, CDR2 SYGVKD. The CDR3 extends over 14 amino acids. Written as DNA, the CDR3 is TGTGCCATCAGTGGGACAGGGCAGGGTACTGAAGCTTTCTTT. This sequence encodes CAISGTGQGTEAFF.

The CDR3 reads CASGSSYNEQFF. CDR3 bases: TGTGCCAGCGGGAGCTCCTACAATGAGCAGTTCTTC. The rearrangement links TRBV2 to TRBJ2-1, with a possible D match to TRBD2 (5 bases). Germline CDR1 SNHLY, CDR2 FYNNEI. CDR3 length: 12 amino acids. V dropped 8 bases and J dropped 0 bases, with 5 bases sitting between them.

The V and J genes are TRBV4-3 and TRBJ2-3; D is undetermined. The V end lost 0 bases, the J end lost 6 bases, and 13 bases lay between the germline ends. The CDR3 extends over 15 amino acids. Germline-derived CDR1 and CDR2 are LGHNA and YSLEER. The CDR3 DNA is TGCGCCAGCAGCCAAGAGCAGAGGCCATCCGATACGCAGTATTTT. It specifies CASSQEQRPSDTQYF.

V and J are TRBV29-1 and TRBJ1-4; D perhaps matches TRBD1 (5 bases). The CDR3 loop spans 13 amino acids. Germline values: CDR1 SQVTM, CDR2 ANQGSEA. The V end lost 1 base, the J end lost 7 bases, and 10 bases lay between the germline ends. The CDR3 loop is CSVEGQGGEKLFF. The CDR3 DNA sequence: TGCAGCGTTGAAGGCCAGGGAGGTGAAAAACTGTTTTTT. Full variable domain (missing parts from reference TRBV29-1 and TRBJ1-4): SAVISQKPSRDICQRGTSLTIQCQVDSQVTMMFWYRQQPGQSLTLIATANQGSEATYESGFVIDKFPISRPNLTFSTLTVSNMSPEDSSIYLCSVEGQGGEKLFFGSGTQLSVL.

J is TRBJ2-7 and V is TRBV5-1, with 9 bases lining up with TRBD1. This CDR3 region has 14 residues. Trimming at V came to 4 bases and at J to 5 bases, leaving 7 bases not matched to a gene. Looked up from germline, CDR1 is SGHRS and CDR2 is YFSETQ. In DNA, the CDR3 is TGCGCCAGCAGCCTCCACAGGGGGCTCGACGAGCAGTACTTC. Protein: CASSLHRGLDEQYF. The variable domain in full, with the rest retrieved from reference TRBV5-1 and TRBJ2-7, is KAGVTQTPRYLIKTRGQQVTLSCSPISGHRSVSWYQQTPGQGLQFLFEYFSETQRNKGNFPGRFSGRQFSNSRSEMNVSTLELGDSALYLCASSLHRGLDEQYFGPGTRLTVT.

The chain joins TRBV7-6 to TRBJ2-7, with 7 positions matching TRBD2. The CDR3 is 15 residues long. V trimming: 6 bases; J trimming: 4 bases; junction bases outside the gene matches: 12. Germline loops: CDR1 SGHVS, CDR2 FNYEAQ. CDR3 residues: CASSQTAGDRYEQYF. CDR3 bases: TGTGCCAGCAGTCAAACGGCGGGGGACCGGTACGAGCAGTACTTC.

V is TRBV27 and J is TRBJ2-7; D possibly corresponds to TRBD1 (6 bases). The CDR3 is 16 amino acids. Per germline, CDR1 MNHEY and CDR2 SMNVEV (reference sequence). Trimming stripped 6 bases from V and 0 bases from J, with 18 bases between. CDR3: CASSLTPGQLSYEQYF. CDR3 DNA: TGTGCCAGCAGCCTTACCCCCGGACAGCTCTCCTACGAGCAGTACTTC.

The rearrangement joins TRBV7-9 to TRBJ2-2, with 7 bases that match TRBD1. The CDR3 is made up of 13 amino acids. Germline V CDR1 and CDR2: SEHNR, FQNEAQ (reference sequence). The trim removed 8 bases at V and 4 bases at J, leaving 4 bases unmatched. The DNA for the CDR3 is TGTGCCAGCGACAGGGATGGCACCGGGGAGCTGTTTTTT. Protein sequence: CASDRDGTGELFF.

This clone was recorded once. The chain carries TRBV4-3 and TRBJ2-1; D might be TRBD2 (6 bases). This CDR3 region has 16 residues. Germline CDR1 and CDR2: LGHNA and YSLEER. Trimming removed 0 bases at V and 3 bases at J, with 12 bases between. For the CDR3, the DNA is TGCGCCAGCAGCCAAGACAGGGACTCCAGCTACAATGAGCAGTTCTTC. It codes for CASSQDRDSSYNEQFF.

This sequence joins TRBV30 and TRBJ1-5; possibly TRBD1 for D (5 bases). The CDR3 consists of 13 residues. V lost 3 bases to trimming and J lost 4 bases, with 10 bases between them. Germline V CDR1 and CDR2: GTSNPN, SVGIG (reference sequence). The CDR3 loop reads CAWSRERNQPQHF. The CDR3 DNA follows: TGTGCCTGGAGCAGGGAAAGGAATCAGCCCCAGCATTTT.